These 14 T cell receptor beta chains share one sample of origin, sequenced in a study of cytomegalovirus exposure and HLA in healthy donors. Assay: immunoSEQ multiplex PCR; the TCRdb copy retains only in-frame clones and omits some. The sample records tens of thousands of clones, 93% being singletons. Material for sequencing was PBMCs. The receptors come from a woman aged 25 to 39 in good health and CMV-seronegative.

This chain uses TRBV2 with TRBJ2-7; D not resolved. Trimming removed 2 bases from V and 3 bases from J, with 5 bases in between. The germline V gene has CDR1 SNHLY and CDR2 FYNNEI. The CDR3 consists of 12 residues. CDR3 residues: CASSEQNYEQYF. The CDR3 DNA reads TGTGCCAGCAGTGAACAGAACTACGAGCAGTACTTC.

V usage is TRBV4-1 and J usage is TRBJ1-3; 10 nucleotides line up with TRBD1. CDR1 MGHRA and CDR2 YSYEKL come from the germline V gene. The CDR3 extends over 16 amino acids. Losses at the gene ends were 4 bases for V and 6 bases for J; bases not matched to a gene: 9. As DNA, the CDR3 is TGCGCCAGCAGCCCCATGGGACAGGGGAGAGAAAACACCATATATTTT. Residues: CASSPMGQGRENTIYF.

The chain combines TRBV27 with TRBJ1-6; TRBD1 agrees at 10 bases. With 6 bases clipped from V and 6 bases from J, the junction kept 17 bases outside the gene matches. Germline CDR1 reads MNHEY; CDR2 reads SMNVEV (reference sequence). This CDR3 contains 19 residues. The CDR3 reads CASSRSGGRGTGVNSPLHF. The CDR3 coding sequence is TGTGCCAGCAGCCGGTCGGGAGGTAGGGGGACAGGGGTTAATTCACCCCTCCACTTT.

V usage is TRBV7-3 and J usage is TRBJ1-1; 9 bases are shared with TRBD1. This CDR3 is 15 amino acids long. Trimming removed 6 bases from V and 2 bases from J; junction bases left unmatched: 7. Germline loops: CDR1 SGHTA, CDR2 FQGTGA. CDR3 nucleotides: TGTGCCAGCAGTCCCACAGGGGGCAGAAACACTGAAGCTTTCTTT. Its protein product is CASSPTGGRNTEAFF.

The CDR3 nucleotides read TGTGCCAGCAGCCCCCAAAGCGCTGGGGCCAACGTCCTGACTTTC. It codes for CASSPQSAGANVLTF. The chain combines TRBV28 with TRBJ2-6; no clear D. The CDR3 runs 15 residues. CDR1 is MDHEN, CDR2 SYDVKM, per germline. Trimming left V 6 bases short and J 2 bases short, with 11 bases between.

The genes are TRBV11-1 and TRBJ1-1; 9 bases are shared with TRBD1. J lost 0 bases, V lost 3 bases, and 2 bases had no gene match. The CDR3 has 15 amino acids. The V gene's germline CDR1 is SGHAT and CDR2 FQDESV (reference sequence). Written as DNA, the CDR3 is TGTGCCAGCAGCTTCGGACAGGGGATGAACACTGAAGCTTTCTTT. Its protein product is CASSFGQGMNTEAFF.

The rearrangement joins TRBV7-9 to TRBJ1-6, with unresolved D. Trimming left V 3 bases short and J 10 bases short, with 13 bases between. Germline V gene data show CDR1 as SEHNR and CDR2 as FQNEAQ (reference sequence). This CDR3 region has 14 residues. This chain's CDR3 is CASSLEGAGSPLHF. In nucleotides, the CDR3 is TGTGCCAGCAGCTTGGAGGGAGCAGGCTCACCCCTCCACTTT.

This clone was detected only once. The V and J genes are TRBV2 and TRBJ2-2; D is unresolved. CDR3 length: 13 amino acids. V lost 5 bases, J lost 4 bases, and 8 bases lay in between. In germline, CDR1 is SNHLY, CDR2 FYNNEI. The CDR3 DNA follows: TGTGCCAGCAGTCAGACAACCACCGGGGAGCTGTTTTTT. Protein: CASSQTTTGELFF.

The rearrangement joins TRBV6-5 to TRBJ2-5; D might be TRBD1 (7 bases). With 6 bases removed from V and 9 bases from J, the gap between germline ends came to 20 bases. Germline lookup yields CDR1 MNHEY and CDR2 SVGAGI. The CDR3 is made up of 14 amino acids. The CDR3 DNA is TGTGCCAGCAGGTCTTCTGGAGGGGGCGGGGCCCAGTACTTC. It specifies CASRSSGGGGAQYF.

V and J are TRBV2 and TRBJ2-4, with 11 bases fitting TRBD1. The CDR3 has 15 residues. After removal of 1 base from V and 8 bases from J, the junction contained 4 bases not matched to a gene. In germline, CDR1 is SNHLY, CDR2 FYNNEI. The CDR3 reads CASSEGTGGADIQYF. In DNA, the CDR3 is TGTGCCAGCAGTGAAGGGACAGGGGGCGCGGACATTCAGTACTTC. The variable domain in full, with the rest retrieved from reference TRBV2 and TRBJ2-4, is EPEVTQTPSHQVTQMGQEVILRCVPISNHLYFYWYRQILGQKVEFLVSFYNNEISEKSEIFDDQFSVERPDGSNFTLKIRSTKLEDSAMYFCASSEGTGGADIQYFGAGTRLSVL.

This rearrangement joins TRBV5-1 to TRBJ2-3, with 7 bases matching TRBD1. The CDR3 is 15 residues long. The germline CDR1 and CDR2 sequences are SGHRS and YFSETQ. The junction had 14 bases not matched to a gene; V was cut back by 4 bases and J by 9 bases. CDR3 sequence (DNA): TGCGCCAGCAGCCAGGGACAGTACCCCGCGGAGACGCAGTATTTT. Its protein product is CASSQGQYPAETQYF.

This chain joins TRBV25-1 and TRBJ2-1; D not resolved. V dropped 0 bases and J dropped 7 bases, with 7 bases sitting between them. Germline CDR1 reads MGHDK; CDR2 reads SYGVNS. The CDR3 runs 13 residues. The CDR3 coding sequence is TGTGCCAGCAGTGAATACGAGAAGAATGAGCAGTTCTTC. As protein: CASSEYEKNEQFF.

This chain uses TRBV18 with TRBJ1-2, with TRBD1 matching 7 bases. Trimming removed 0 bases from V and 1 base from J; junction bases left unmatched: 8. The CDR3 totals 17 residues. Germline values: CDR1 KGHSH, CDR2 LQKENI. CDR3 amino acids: CASSPPRGRLLNYGYTF. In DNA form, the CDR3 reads TGTGCCAGCTCACCACCGAGGGGGCGCCTTCTTAACTATGGCTACACCTTC. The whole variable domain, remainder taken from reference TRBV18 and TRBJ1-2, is NAGVMQNPRHLVRRRGQEARLRCSPMKGHSHVYWYRQLPEEGLKFMVYLQKENIIDESGMPKERFSAEFPKEGPSILRIQQVVRGDSAAYFCASSPPRGRLLNYGYTFGSGTRLTVV.

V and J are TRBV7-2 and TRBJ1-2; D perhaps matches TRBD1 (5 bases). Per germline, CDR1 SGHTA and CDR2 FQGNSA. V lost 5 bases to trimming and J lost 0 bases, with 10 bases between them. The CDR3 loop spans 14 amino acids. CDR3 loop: CASSVGGPNYGYTF. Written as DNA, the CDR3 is TGTGCCAGCAGCGTGGGGGGACCTAACTATGGCTACACCTTC.